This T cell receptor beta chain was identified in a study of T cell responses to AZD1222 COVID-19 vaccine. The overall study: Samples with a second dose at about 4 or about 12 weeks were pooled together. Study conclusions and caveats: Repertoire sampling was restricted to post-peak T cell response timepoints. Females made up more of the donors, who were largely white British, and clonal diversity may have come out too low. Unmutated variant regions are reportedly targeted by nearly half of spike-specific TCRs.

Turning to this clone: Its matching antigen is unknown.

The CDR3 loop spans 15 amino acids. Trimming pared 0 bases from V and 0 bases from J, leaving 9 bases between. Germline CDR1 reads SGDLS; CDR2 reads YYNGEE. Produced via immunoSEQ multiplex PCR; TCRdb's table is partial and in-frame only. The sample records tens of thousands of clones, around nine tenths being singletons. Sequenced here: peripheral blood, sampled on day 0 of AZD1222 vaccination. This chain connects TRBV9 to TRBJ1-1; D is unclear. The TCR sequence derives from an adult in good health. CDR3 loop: CASSVGRHMNTEAFF. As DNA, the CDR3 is TGTGCCAGCAGCGTAGGTCGCCATATGAACACTGAAGCTTTCTTT.